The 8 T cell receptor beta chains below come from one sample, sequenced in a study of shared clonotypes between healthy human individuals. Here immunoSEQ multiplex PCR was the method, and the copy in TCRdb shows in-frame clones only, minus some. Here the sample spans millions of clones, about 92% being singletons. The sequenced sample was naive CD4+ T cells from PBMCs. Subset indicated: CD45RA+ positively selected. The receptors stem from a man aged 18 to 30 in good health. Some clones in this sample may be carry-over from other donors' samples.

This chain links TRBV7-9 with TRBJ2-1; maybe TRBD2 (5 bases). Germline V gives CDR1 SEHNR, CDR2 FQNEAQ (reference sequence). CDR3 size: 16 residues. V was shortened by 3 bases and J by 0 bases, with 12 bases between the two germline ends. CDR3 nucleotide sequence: TGTGCCAGCAGCTTCGGGGAGCGTAGCTCCTACAATGAGCAGTTCTTC. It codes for CASSFGERSSYNEQFF.

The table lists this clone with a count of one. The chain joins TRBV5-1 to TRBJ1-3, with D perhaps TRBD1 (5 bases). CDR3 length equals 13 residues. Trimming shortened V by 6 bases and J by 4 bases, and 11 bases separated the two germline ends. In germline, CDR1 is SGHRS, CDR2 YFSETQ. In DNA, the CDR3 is TGCGCCAGCACCCCTGGGGCCGGAAACACCATATATTTT. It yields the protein CASTPGAGNTIYF.

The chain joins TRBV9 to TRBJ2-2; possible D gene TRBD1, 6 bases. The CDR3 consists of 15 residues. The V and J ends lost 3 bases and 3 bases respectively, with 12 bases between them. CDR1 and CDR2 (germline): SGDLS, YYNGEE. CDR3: CASSAQGVDTGELFF. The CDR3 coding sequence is TGTGCCAGCAGCGCACAGGGTGTTGACACCGGGGAGCTGTTTTTT. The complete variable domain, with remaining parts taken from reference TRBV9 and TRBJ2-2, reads DSGVTQTPKHLITATGQRVTLRCSPRSGDLSVYWYQQSLDQGLQFLIQYYNGEERAKGNILERFSAQQFPDLHSELNLSSLELGDSALYFCASSAQGVDTGELFFGEGSRLTVL.

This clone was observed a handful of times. Here the CDR3 DNA reads TGTGCCAGCAGCTCCAATAAACCGACACCAAAGGAAGCTTTCTTT. The encoded protein is CASSSNKPTPKEAFF. The chain combines TRBV7-9 with TRBJ1-1; D gene ambiguous. Germline CDR1 and CDR2: SEHNR and FQNEAQ (reference sequence). The CDR3 is 15 residues long. Trimming removed 4 bases from V and 8 bases from J, with 20 bases in between.

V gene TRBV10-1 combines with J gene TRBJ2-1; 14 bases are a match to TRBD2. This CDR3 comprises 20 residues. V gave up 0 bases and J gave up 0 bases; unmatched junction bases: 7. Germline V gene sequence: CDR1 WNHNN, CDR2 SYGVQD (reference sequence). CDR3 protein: CASSESTPGTSGSSYNEQFF. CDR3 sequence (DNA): TGCGCCAGCAGTGAGTCGACTCCCGGGACTAGCGGGAGCTCCTACAATGAGCAGTTCTTC.

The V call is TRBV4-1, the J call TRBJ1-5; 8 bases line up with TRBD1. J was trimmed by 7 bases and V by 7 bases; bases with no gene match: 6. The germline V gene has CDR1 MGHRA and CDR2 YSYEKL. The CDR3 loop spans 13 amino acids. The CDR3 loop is CASKGQDGQPQHF. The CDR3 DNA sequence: TGCGCCAGCAAGGGACAGGATGGACAGCCCCAGCATTTT.

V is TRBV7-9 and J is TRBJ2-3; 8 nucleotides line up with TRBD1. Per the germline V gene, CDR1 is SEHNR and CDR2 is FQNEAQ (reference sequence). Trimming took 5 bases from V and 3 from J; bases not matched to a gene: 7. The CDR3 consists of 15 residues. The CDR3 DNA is TGTGCCAGCAGCGCAAGAACAGGGGGGACAGATACGCAGTATTTT. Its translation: CASSARTGGTDTQYF.

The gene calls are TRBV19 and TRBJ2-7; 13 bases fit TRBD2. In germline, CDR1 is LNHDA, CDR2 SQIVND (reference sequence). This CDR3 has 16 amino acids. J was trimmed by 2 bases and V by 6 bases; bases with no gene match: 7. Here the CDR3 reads CASRAGTSGTTYEQYF. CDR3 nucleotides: TGTGCCAGTAGGGCCGGGACTAGCGGGACTACCTACGAGCAGTACTTC.